The 10 T cell receptor beta chains given below trace back to one sample, sequenced in a study of CD8+CD57+ T cells in acquired aplastic anemia. Patients sequenced had flow cytometry evidence of CD8+CD57+ cell expansion. The use of genomic DNA as template underpinned the TCR beta VDJ and CDR3 profiling. Using its own MiXCR run on the reads, TCRdb lists one record per CDR3 protein. This table holds about 150,000 distinct CDR3 sequences, 52% found once. Sequences were obtained from sorted CD4+, CD8+, or CD8+CD57+ T cells (not recorded which) from PBMCs. The origin of the receptors is a human donor with aplastic anemia.

J is TRBJ2-2 and V is TRBV6-1; D is uncertain. Trimming took 2 bases from V and 6 from J, leaving 13 bases between them. The CDR3 totals 15 residues. The germline V gene has CDR1 MNHNS and CDR2 SASEGT. The CDR3 coding sequence is TGTGCCAGCAGTGAATCCCCTGGGTCCCCCGGGGAGCTGTTTTTT. Protein: CASSESPGSPGELFF.

Note on this clonotype: The junction and the germline gene differ at one end; a read error may be behind it. The chain employs TRBV4-1 and TRBJ1-2; a possible D gene is TRBD1 (5 bases). The CDR3 length is 18 residues. The V gene's germline CDR1 is MGHRA and CDR2 YSYEKL. The CDR3 here is CASSPSQGTSTYNYGYTF. DNA for the CDR3: TGCGCCAGCAGCCCAAGCCAAGGGACTTCAACTTATAACTATGGTTACACCTTC.

This clonotype has at least ten counts. V is TRBV4-1 and J is TRBJ1-1; possible D gene TRBD1, 5 bases. CDR3 length equals 13 residues. From germline, CDR1 is MGHRA and CDR2 YSYEKL. Trimming took off 1 base at V and 7 bases at J, with 10 bases between the two ends. CDR3: CASSQGATVEAFF. CDR3 coding DNA: TGCGCCAGCAGCCAAGGGGCGACAGTTGAAGCTTTCTTT.

The table lists this clonotype with many counts. This chain joins TRBV20-1 and TRBJ1-5; no reliable D call. Germline V gives CDR1 DFQATT, CDR2 SNEGSKA (reference sequence). V lost 0 bases and J 3 bases, leaving 9 bases between the germline ends. CDR3 length: 14 residues. DNA for the CDR3: TGCAGTGCTAGAGATTGGCAATTCAATCAGCCCCAGCATTTT. Translated, it gives CSARDWQFNQPQHF.

This clonotype has at least ten counts. This chain links TRBV19 with TRBJ2-1; the match to TRBD2 covers 10 bases. Germline V CDR1 and CDR2: LNHDA, SQIVND (reference sequence). The CDR3 extends over 16 amino acids. J was trimmed by 3 bases and V by 4 bases; bases with no gene match: 6. The DNA of the CDR3 is TGTGCCAGTAGTACCTCTGTAGCGGGGGGCTACAATGAGCAGTTCTTC. It is translated as CASSTSVAGGYNEQFF.

In its sample, this clonotype was seen a few times. The chain recombines TRBV19 with TRBJ1-5, with 9 bases aligning to TRBD1. CDR1 and CDR2 (germline): LNHDA, SQIVND (reference sequence). The CDR3 consists of 16 residues. Trimming took 7 bases from V and 6 from J; bases not matched to a gene: 13. The CDR3: CASKTGIRDRAQPQHF. Written as DNA, the CDR3 is TGTGCCAGTAAAACAGGGATTAGGGACAGGGCTCAGCCCCAGCATTTT.

In this sample, this clonotype turned up a few times. This rearrangement joins TRBV10-3 to TRBJ2-7; 10 bases map to TRBD2. The length of the CDR3 is 15 residues. Germline CDR1 reads ENHRY; CDR2 reads SYGVKD. With 10 bases clipped from V and 3 bases from J, the junction kept 12 bases outside the gene matches. The CDR3 bases are TGTGCCAGCAGCCTGGGGGCTAGCGGGAGCTACGAGCAGTACTTC. It specifies CASSLGASGSYEQYF.

The chain links TRBV29-1 to TRBJ2-2; possible D gene TRBD2, 7 bases. V lost 6 bases and J 4 bases, leaving 15 bases between the germline ends. Germline assignment: CDR1 SQVTM and CDR2 ANQGSEA. The CDR3 runs to 14 residues. The chain's CDR3 is CSVDAGASTGELFF. In DNA, the CDR3 is TGCAGCGTGGACGCGGGGGCATCCACCGGGGAGCTGTTTTTT.

In DNA form, the CDR3 reads TGTGCCAGCAGTGATTTGGGGATTTACGAGCAGTACTTC. Residues: CASSDLGIYEQYF. V usage is TRBV2 and J usage is TRBJ2-7; D unclear. The V end lost 3 bases, the J end lost 4 bases, and 10 bases lay between the germline ends. The CDR3 covers 13 residues. Per germline, CDR1 SNHLY and CDR2 FYNNEI.

This clonotype was seen repeatedly, ten times or more. The chain carries TRBV5-1 and TRBJ2-3, with D perhaps assigned TRBD1 or TRBD2 (5 bases each). Trimming took 3 bases from V and 2 from J, leaving 13 bases between them. CDR3 size: 15 residues. Looked up from germline, CDR1 is SGHRS and CDR2 is YFSETQ. CDR3 in DNA: TGCGCCAGCAGCTCCCGGGACGTACCCACAGATACGCAGTATTTT. This encodes CASSSRDVPTDTQYF.